The present TCR beta chain was sequenced within a study of T cell changes during pregnancy in multiple sclerosis. TCRdb keeps only in-frame clones here, not all; method: immunoSEQ multiplex PCR. The profile shows about 53,000 clones, nearly 95% of them singletons. The CDR3 length is 15 residues. The germline gives CDR1 MGHRA, CDR2 YSYEKL. Trimming cost V 1 base and J 2 bases, with 12 bases left between them. The rearrangement uses TRBV4-1 and TRBJ2-7; TRBD1 might be the D (7 bases). This clonotype was sampled from a female donor with multiple sclerosis, enrolled in a pregnancy study. The starting material was CD4+ T cells from peripheral blood mononuclear cells, obtained in the third trimester of pregnancy. CDR3 nucleotides: TGCGCCAGCAGCCAAGGCCAGGGGGGCCCCTACGAGCAGTACTTC. As protein: CASSQGQGGPYEQYF.